Sequencing of this TCR beta chain was carried out in a study of blood T cell repertoires in COVID-19 (dated by TCRdb to 2019 to 2021). A note on the overall study: The collaborator samples originated in the United States, Italy and Spain and spanned the acute and convalescent phases of COVID-19. The material from the prospective study consisted of cDNA or gDNA derived from T cells, B-cell-depleted T cells, or PBMCs. Deeply sampled blood TCRbeta repertoires from subjects exposed to, actively infected with, or recovered from COVID-19 were included in the dataset. The repertoires were made available in a free public database intended to serve as a resource for research on the immune response to SARS-CoV-2. Samples came from the ongoing ImmuneRACE study (first 160 participants) plus 1,254 subjects from 6 global collaborators. Nearly every sample came with metadata listing a de-identified subject ID, COVID-19 status, age in years and sex. Where available, HLA class I and class II types were taken from metadata supplied by the sample provider and were not determined by assay-based typing. General conclusions and limits of the study: The quantity of clinical and demographic metadata differed by source and by participant and was supplied without curation.

TCRbeta CDR3 regions were amplified from genomic DNA by means of the immunoSEQ Assay, a bias-controlled multiplex PCR. Turning to the authors' computational methods: The number of nucleated cells in each sample was estimated by amplification of reference gene primers within the assay. To quantify the absolute abundance of each unique TCRbeta CDR3 rearrangement, sequence reads were collapsed and filtered. For each sample, productive Simpson clonality was calculated as the square root of Simpson's diversity index across productive rearrangements. The clones in this table, taken by TCRdb from immuneACCESS, are in-frame only. Not every clone is retained; where verified, under half of the shortfall comes from an unresolved V gene, and the cause of the rest is unknown. The DNA gave D and trimming, while V, J and clone size come from that table. The sample table holds some 230,000 clones, of which around 84% were seen once. Approximately 5% of the sample belongs to the ten largest clones.

Samples from volunteer blood donors who had recovered from COVID-19 were contributed by a second Seattle source. Each collaborating institution followed its own protocols to collect whole blood in K2EDTA tubes. Collaborator samples were shipped for TCRbeta analysis as frozen whole blood, isolated PBMCs, or DNA extracted from either sample type. The CDR3 holds 11 amino acids from the cysteine to the phenylalanine. Here the CDR3 DNA is all that survives: 33 bases in frame from base 1. V is pared back by 1 base and J by 10 bases, with 8 bases lying between the germline termini. As encoded in the germline V gene (reference sequence), CDR1 is GTSNPN while CDR2 is SVGIG. As concerns this clone: Its antigen is not yet known. No quality values exist for individual bases; no much larger clone is one base distant.

The sequence derives from a woman in her sixties who had recovered from COVID-19. This chain joins TRBV30 to TRBJ2-1; no D gene is confidently identified. Sequencing used peripheral blood. The CDR3 reads as follows: CAWSAFLEQFF. DNA sequence: TGTGCCTGGAGTGCATTCCTAGAGCAGTTCTTC. Reference TRBV30 and TRBJ2-1 genes cover what lies past the CDR3, so the full variable domain is SQTIHQWPATLVQPVGSPLSLECTVEGTSNPNLYWYRQAAGRGLQLLFYSVGIGQISSEVPQNLSASRPQDRQFILSSKKLLLSDSGFYLCAWSAFLEQFFGPGTRLTVL.